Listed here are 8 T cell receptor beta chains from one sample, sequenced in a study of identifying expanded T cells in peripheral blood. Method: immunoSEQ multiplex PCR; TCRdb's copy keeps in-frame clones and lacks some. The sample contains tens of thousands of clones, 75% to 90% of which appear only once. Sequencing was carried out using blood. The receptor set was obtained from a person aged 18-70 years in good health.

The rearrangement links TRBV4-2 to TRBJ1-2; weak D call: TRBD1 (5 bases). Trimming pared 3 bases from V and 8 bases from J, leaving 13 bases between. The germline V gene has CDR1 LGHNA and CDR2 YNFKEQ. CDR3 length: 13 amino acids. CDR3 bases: TGTGCCAGCAGCCAGGCGGCCAGGGACGGCTACACCTTC. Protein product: CASSQAARDGYTF.

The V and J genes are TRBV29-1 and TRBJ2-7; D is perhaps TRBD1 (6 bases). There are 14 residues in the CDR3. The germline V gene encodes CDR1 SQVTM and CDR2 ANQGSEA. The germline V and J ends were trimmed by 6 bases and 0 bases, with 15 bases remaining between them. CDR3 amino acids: CSVTTGQSSYEQYF. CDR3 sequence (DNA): TGCAGCGTCACGACAGGCCAAAGCTCCTACGAGCAGTACTTC.

CDR3 nucleotide sequence: TGTGCCAGTAGTGGGTATCTCTTCTACGAGCAGTACTTC. Encoded protein: CASSGYLFYEQYF. V usage is TRBV19 and J usage is TRBJ2-7; D is unclear. Trimming left V 5 bases short and J 3 bases short, with 11 bases between. This CDR3 has 13 residues. Germline CDR1 reads LNHDA; CDR2 reads SQIVND (reference sequence). Filled out from reference TRBV19 and TRBJ2-7, the complete variable domain reads DGGITQSPKYLFRKEGQNVTLSCEQNLNHDAMYWYRQDPGQGLRLIYYSQIVNDFQKGDIAEGYSVSREKKESFPLTVTSAQKNPTAFYLCASSGYLFYEQYFGPGTRLTVT.

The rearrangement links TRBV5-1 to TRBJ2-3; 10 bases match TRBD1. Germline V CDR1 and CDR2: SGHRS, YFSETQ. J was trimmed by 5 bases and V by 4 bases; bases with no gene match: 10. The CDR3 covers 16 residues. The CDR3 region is CASSLQGTGAEDTQYF. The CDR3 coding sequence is TGCGCCAGCAGCCTCCAGGGGACAGGGGCCGAAGATACGCAGTATTTT.

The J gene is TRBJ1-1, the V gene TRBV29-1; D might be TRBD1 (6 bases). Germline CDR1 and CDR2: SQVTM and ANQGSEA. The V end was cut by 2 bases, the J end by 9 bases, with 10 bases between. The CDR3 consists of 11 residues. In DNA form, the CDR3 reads TGCAGCGTTGAAATAGGACAGCAAGCTTTCTTT. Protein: CSVEIGQQAFF.

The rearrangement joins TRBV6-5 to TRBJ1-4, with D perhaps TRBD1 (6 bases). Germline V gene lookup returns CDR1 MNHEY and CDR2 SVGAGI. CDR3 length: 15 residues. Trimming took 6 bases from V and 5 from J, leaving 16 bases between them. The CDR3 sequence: CASSPLGTSNEKLFF. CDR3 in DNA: TGTGCCAGCAGCCCTCTTGGGACAAGCAATGAAAAACTGTTTTTT.

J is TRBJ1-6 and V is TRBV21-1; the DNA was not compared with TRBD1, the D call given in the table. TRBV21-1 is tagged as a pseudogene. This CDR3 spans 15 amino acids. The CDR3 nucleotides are TGTGCCAGCAGCAGGCACAGGGAGAGTAATTCACCCCTCCACTTT. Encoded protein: CASSRHRESNSPLHF.

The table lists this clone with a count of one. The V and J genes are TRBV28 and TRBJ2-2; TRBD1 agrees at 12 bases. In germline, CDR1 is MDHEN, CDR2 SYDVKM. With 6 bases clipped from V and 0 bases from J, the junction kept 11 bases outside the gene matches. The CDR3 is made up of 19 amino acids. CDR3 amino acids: CASRGQGALGGPNTGELFF. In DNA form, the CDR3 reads TGTGCCAGCAGGGGACAGGGGGCGCTCGGCGGGCCGAACACCGGGGAGCTGTTTTTT.